This TCR beta chain was retrieved from a study of CD4+ T cells in melanoma (dated by TCRdb to between 2021 and 2023). General notes on the study: Neoantigen-specific CD4+ T cells in human melanoma were investigated in the study.

A single count supports this clone. What this receptor recognizes is not known. The sample holds no much larger clone one base away, and base qualities are not on file. Broad study findings and their caveats: Neoantigen-specific CD4+ T cells in melanoma were reported to have a range of differentiation states. Neoantigen-specific CD4+ T cells were reported to be correlated with the function of CD8+ T cells, macrophages and B cells.

The junction carries 10 bases between V and J, which are trimmed by 0 bases and 3 bases respectively. Taken from cysteine to phenylalanine, the CDR3 has 15 residues. Only the CDR3 part of the read is kept: 45 bases, read in frame from the first base. CDR1 and CDR2 were assigned from the germline V gene as SGHRS and YFSETQ. The library relied on the immunoSEQ multiplex PCR assay. TCRdb mirrors the immuneACCESS table, restricted to in-frame sequences. Some clones are absent from its copies; in checked studies, under half trace to an unresolved V gene, and the reason for the others is unknown. The sample table lists about 18,000 clones, roughly 80% of them with a count of one. Roughly 5.2% of the sample lies in the top ten. Patients with melanoma were used as donors.

Material for sequencing was cells from a culture (not recorded whether cultured in vitro). The rearrangement joined TRBV5-1 to TRBJ2-1, with the D call perhaps TRBD1 or TRBD2, each one matching 5 bases. This clonotype was obtained from a human donor with melanoma. The CDR3 loop reads CASSLVVGDYNEQFF. The DNA sequence is TGCGCCAGCAGCTTGGTTGTGGGGGACTACAATGAGCAGTTCTTC.